A selection of T cell receptor beta chains follows, all from one sample in a study of T-cell reconstitution after alpha-beta-depleted transplantation in children. TCRdb used MiXCR to reprocess the PCR reads, holding one entry per CDR3 protein. Of 530,000 or so distinct CDR3 sequences in the sample, 25% to 30% were seen once. The sample here was PBMCs, taken before TCRalphabeta/CD19-depleted stem cell transplant. The receptors originated from a boy under two years old with Wiskott-Aldrich syndrome, due to receive a stem cell transplant. The CDR3 runs from the conserved cysteine through the conserved F or W. The D gene is left open where the match is weak. Rows give clone size only sometimes, using once, few, many, or a class for an expanded clone.

J gene | clone size | D gene | V gene | CDR3 protein | CDR3 DNA
TRBJ2-3 | . | TRBD2 | TRBV4-2 | CASSLAGEVKQYF | TGTGCCAGCAGCCTTGCGGGAGAAGTCAAGCAGTATTTT
TRBJ1-5 | few | . | TRBV24-1 | CATRDTMAQHF | TGTGCCACCAGGGATACGATGGCCCAGCATTTT
TRBJ2-1 | . | . | TRBV20-1 | CSARDPTGPSSYNEQFF | TGCAGTGCTAGAGATCCAACGGGACCGAGCTCCTACAATGAGCAGTTCTTC
TRBJ1-3 | . | . | TRBV6-1 | CASLLGNTIYF | TGTGCCAGCCTACTTGGAAACACCATATATTTT
TRBJ2-1 | . | TRBD1 | TRBV5-1 | CASSVITGVYEQFF | TGCGCCAGCAGCGTAATTACAGGGGTCTATGAGCAGTTCTTC
TRBJ2-1 | few | TRBD2 | TRBV10-3 | CAVTAASGNLYNEQFF | TGTGCCGTAACTGCGGCTAGCGGGAACCTCTACAATGAGCAGTTCTTC
TRBJ1-1 | . | . | TRBV10-3 | CAISESNADRNTEAFF | TGTGCCATCAGTGAGTCGAATGCGGACAGGAACACTGAAGCTTTCTTT
TRBJ2-5 | . | TRBD2 | TRBV12-3/TRBV12-4 | CASSLKPSGSIQETQYF | TGTGCCAGCAGTTTAAAACCTAGCGGGAGCATCCAAGAGACCCAGTACTTC
TRBJ2-5 | . | . | TRBV5-1 | CASSLSWQGETQYF | TGCGCCAGCAGCTTGAGCTGGCAGGGTGAGACCCAGTACTTC
TRBJ2-1 | . | TRBD2 | TRBV2 | CASSGTGGPYNEQFF | TGTGCCAGCAGTGGAACGGGAGGACCCTACAATGAGCAGTTCTTC
TRBJ2-3 | . | TRBD1 | TRBV5-1 | CASSSGQATDTQYF | TGCGCCAGCAGCTCTGGACAGGCGACAGATACGCAGTATTTT
TRBJ1-1 | few | . | TRBV7-2 | CASSFDGDTEAFF | TGTGCCAGCAGCTTTGATGGGGACACTGAAGCTTTCTTT
TRBJ1-3 | . | TRBD1 | TRBV4-1 | CASSQGTGVGNTIYF | TGCGCCAGCAGCCAAGGGACAGGGGTCGGAAACACCATATATTTT
TRBJ2-1 | . | . | TRBV15 | CATSRERTSYNEQFF | TGTGCCACCAGCAGGGAGCGGACCTCCTACAATGAGCAGTTCTTC
TRBJ1-3 | few | . | TRBV5-1 | CASSLGRGLPGNTIYF | TGCGCCAGCAGCTTGGGACGGGGTCTGCCTGGAAACACCATATATTTT
TRBJ1-5 | few | . | TRBV10-2 | CASSLGRHPNQPQHF | TGCGCCAGCAGTCTAGGGAGACATCCCAATCAGCCCCAGCATTTT
TRBJ2-5 | . | TRBD1 | TRBV12-3/TRBV12-4 | CASRVTGLETQYF | TGTGCCAGCAGGGTGACAGGGTTGGAGACCCAGTACTTC
TRBJ2-7 | few | TRBD1 | TRBV5-1 | CASSLVTKDRGKSYEQYF | TGCGCCAGCAGCTTGGTAACAAAAGACAGGGGAAAATCCTACGAGCAGTACTTC
TRBJ2-1 | few | . | TRBV6-5 | CASSYFPVVLGVNEQFF | TGTGCCAGCAGTTACTTTCCGGTTGTATTGGGGGTCAATGAGCAGTTCTTC
TRBJ2-1 | . | . | TRBV4-1 | CASSRDNTYNEQFF | TGCGCCAGTAGCCGGGACAACACCTACAATGAGCAGTTCTTC
TRBJ2-1 | few | . | TRBV5-1 | CASSITSLSYNEQFF | TGCGCCAGCAGCATAACTAGCCTCTCCTACAATGAGCAGTTCTTC
TRBJ1-2 | . | . | TRBV6-1 | CASSPPPRTLNYGYTF | TGTGCCAGCAGTCCCCCTCCCCGGACACTTAACTATGGCTACACCTTC
TRBJ2-1 | few | . | TRBV10-1 | CASSSGQGISGIYNEQFF | TGCGCCAGCAGCTCAGGACAGGGAATTAGCGGGATATACAATGAGCAGTTCTTC
TRBJ2-1 | . | TRBD2 | TRBV20-1 | CSAGYYTSGSYNEQFF | TGCAGTGCTGGATACTATACTAGCGGGAGTTACAATGAGCAGTTCTTC
TRBJ2-5 | . | . | TRBV5-1 | CASSLDLARETQYF | TGCGCCAGCAGCTTGGACCTAGCGAGAGAGACCCAGTACTTC
TRBJ2-1 | . | TRBD2 | TRBV5-1 | CASGLAVNNEQFF | TGCGCCAGCGGCCTAGCGGTGAACAATGAGCAGTTCTTC
TRBJ2-1 | few | . | TRBV4-1 | CASSRDGQSSYNEQFF | TGCGCCAGCAGCCGAGACGGGCAGTCCTCCTACAATGAGCAGTTCTTC
TRBJ1-5 | . | . | TRBV3-1 | CASSQFGVGNQPQHF | TGTGCCAGCAGCCAATTCGGGGTTGGCAATCAGCCCCAGCATTTT
TRBJ1-3 | few | . | TRBV12-3/TRBV12-4 | CASSFKGPPGNTIYF | TGTGCCAGCAGTTTTAAGGGACCTCCTGGAAACACCATATATTTT
TRBJ2-3 | . | . | TRBV9 | CASSVVEGSTDTQYF | TGTGCCAGCAGCGTAGTCGAGGGGAGCACAGATACGCAGTATTTT
TRBJ2-7 | . | . | TRBV5-1 | CASGQRDTSYEQYF | TGCGCCAGCGGGCAGAGGGATACCTCCTACGAGCAGTACTTC
TRBJ2-7 | . | TRBD2 | TRBV2 | CASRGLAGIYEQYF | TGTGCCAGCAGGGGACTAGCGGGAATCTACGAGCAGTACTTC
TRBJ1-6 | . | . | TRBV7-8 | CASSLLAQLNSPLHF | TGTGCCAGCAGCTTACTTGCACAGCTCAATTCACCCCTCCACTTT
TRBJ2-3 | . | TRBD2 | TRBV5-1 | CASSLTAGARDTQYF | TGCGCCAGCAGCTTAACAGCGGGAGCCCGCGATACGCAGTATTTT
TRBJ2-1 | . | . | TRBV10-3 | CAISESNEQFF | TGTGCCATCAGTGAGTCGAATGAGCAGTTCTTC
TRBJ2-2 | few | . | TRBV6-5 | CASSYRGRELFF | TGTGCCAGCAGTTACCGGGGTCGGGAGCTGTTTTTT
TRBJ1-1 | few | TRBD1 | TRBV6-5 | CASSSQQGRTEAFF | TGTGCCAGCAGTTCCCAACAGGGGAGGACTGAAGCTTTCTTT
TRBJ2-5 | once | TRBD2 | TRBV28 | CASSASLAGVQETQYF | TGTGCCAGCAGTGCCTCACTAGCGGGGGTCCAAGAGACCCAGTACTTC
TRBJ2-1 | . | TRBD2 | TRBV5-1 | CASSLDTGRGNEQFF | TGCGCCAGCAGCTTGGATACCGGGAGGGGGAATGAGCAGTTCTTC